Presented here are 23 T cell receptor beta chains from one specimen sequenced in a study of Ad26.COV2.S vaccination and SARS-CoV-2 variants. Libraries were prepared by immunoSEQ multiplex PCR; TCRdb keeps only in-frame clonotypes and omits some of them. The sample shows about 280,000 clones, more than 70% of them seen only once. Treatment indicated: roughly 18 received Ad26.COV2.S at low or high dose, single or two shots; roughly 5 received placebo; per-sample allocation not given. On day 63 after the first injection, vaccine and placebo recipients gave samples. This material consisted of peripheral blood, taken in a trial of Ad26.COV2.S vaccine versus placebo. All receptors come from a person between 18 and 65 years old who received the Ad26.COV2.S COVID-19 vaccine or a placebo.

The J gene is TRBJ2-5, the V gene TRBV5-1, with TRBD1 identical over 8 bases. The CDR3 sequence is 16 residues long. Per germline, CDR1 SGHRS and CDR2 YFSETQ. Germline trimming cut 4 bases from V and 6 bases from J; bases unmatched to any gene: 14. In DNA form, the CDR3 reads TGCGCCAGCAGCCGCGTGGGGCAGGGGGCACGTAAGACCCAGTACTTC. Translation gives CASSRVGQGARKTQYF. Drawing the rest from reference TRBV5-1 and TRBJ2-5, the complete variable domain is KAGVTQTPRYLIKTRGQQVTLSCSPISGHRSVSWYQQTPGQGLQFLFEYFSETQRNKGNFPGRFSGRQFSNSRSEMNVSTLELGDSALYLCASSRVGQGARKTQYFGPGTRLLVL.

Written as DNA, the CDR3 is TGTGCCAGCAGCTTACAACAGGGGAGGGGCTATGGCTACACCTTC. This gives the protein CASSLQQGRGYGYTF. This sequence joins TRBV5-4 and TRBJ1-2, with 7 bases matching TRBD1. V lost 2 bases to trimming and J lost 4 bases; unmatched junction nucleotides: 8. CDR1 SGHNT and CDR2 YYREEE come from the germline V gene (reference sequence). The CDR3 length is 15 residues.

The chain recombines TRBV13 with TRBJ2-6; D uncertain. Germline CDR1 reads PRHDT; CDR2 reads FYEKMQ (reference sequence). The CDR3 runs to 16 residues. The V end was cut by 2 bases, the J end by 0 bases, with 8 bases between. CDR3 residues: CASSLRTPSGANVLTF. The DNA for the CDR3 is TGTGCCAGCAGCTTAAGAACCCCCTCTGGGGCCAACGTCCTGACTTTC.

In DNA form, the CDR3 reads TGTGCCAGCGGCCCAATTGAGGGACGCAGGAGTTCACCCCTCCACTTT. Translation: CASGPIEGRRSSPLHF. The rearrangement uses TRBV6-2 or TRBV6-3 and TRBJ1-6; tentatively, D is TRBD1 (5 bases). The CDR3 runs to 16 residues. Per germline, CDR1 MNHEY and CDR2 SVGEGT. The ends were cut back, 8 bases at V and 9 bases at J, with 23 bases in the middle.

This clone occurred once. The chain recombines TRBV7-9 with TRBJ2-1, with 7 bases matching TRBD2. The J segment lost 6 bases and the V segment lost 3 bases, leaving 8 bases of the junction unmatched. The CDR3 covers 15 residues. CDR1 is SEHNR, CDR2 FQNEAQ, per germline (reference sequence). The DNA of the CDR3 is TGTGCCAGCAGCTTTACAGCGGGGCAACTCAATGAGCAGTTCTTC. Encoded protein: CASSFTAGQLNEQFF.

The chain joins TRBV2 to TRBJ2-7; either TRBD1 or TRBD2 may supply D (5 bases each). The CDR3 runs 15 residues. V dropped 10 bases and J dropped 5 bases, with 24 bases sitting between them. Looked up from germline, CDR1 is SNHLY and CDR2 is FYNNEI. CDR3 protein: CATVDGGSSMDEQYF. Here the CDR3 DNA reads TGTGCCACCGTCGATGGGGGATCCTCGATGGACGAGCAGTACTTC.

This chain connects TRBV4-1 to TRBJ2-2; 8 bases line up with TRBD1. V gave up 0 bases and J gave up 4 bases; unmatched junction bases: 7. The germline gives CDR1 MGHRA, CDR2 YSYEKL. This CDR3 region has 17 residues. The CDR3 DNA reads TGCGCCAGCAGCCAAGAGGTCGCAGGGGGCGGCACCGGGGAGCTGTTTTTT. It codes for CASSQEVAGGGTGELFF.

The chain combines TRBV3-1 (or the pseudogene TRBV3-2) with TRBJ2-7, with D perhaps matching TRBD1 (5 bases). CDR3 length: 13 residues. Trimming removed 4 bases at V and 9 bases at J, with 16 bases between. CDR1 LGHDT and CDR2 YNNKEL come from the germline V gene (reference sequence). The CDR3 DNA follows: TGTGCCAGCAGCCCACAGGCAGGCATGTCGCAGTACTTC. The encoded protein is CASSPQAGMSQYF.

The chain couples TRBV19 to TRBJ2-3; tentatively, D is TRBD2 (6 bases). The V gene's germline CDR1 is LNHDA and CDR2 SQIVND (reference sequence). The CDR3 loop spans 17 amino acids. Deletions cut 6 bases from V and 6 bases from J, with 25 bases between. In nucleotides, the CDR3 is TGTGCCAGTAGCAACCGTTATGAACGGGAGAATCGGGATACGCAGTATTTT. This gives the protein CASSNRYERENRDTQYF.

The gene calls are TRBV27 and TRBJ1-4; D possibly corresponds to TRBD1 (6 bases). The germline gives CDR1 MNHEY, CDR2 SMNVEV (reference sequence). CDR3 length equals 19 residues. V gave up 4 bases and J gave up 0 bases, with 21 bases separating them. The CDR3 loop reads CASSSPRDTGSSTNEKLFF. The DNA for the CDR3 is TGTGCCAGCAGTTCCCCCCGGGACACTGGATCTTCAACTAATGAAAAACTGTTTTTT.

This clone was picked up one time. This chain connects TRBV7-9 to TRBJ2-5; either TRBD1 or TRBD2 may fit D (5 bases each). The germline V gene has CDR1 SEHNR and CDR2 FQNEAQ (reference sequence). The V and J ends lost 4 bases and 5 bases respectively, with 14 bases between them. The CDR3 loop spans 14 amino acids. CDR3 sequence reads: CASSSTGASETQYF. CDR3 DNA sequence: TGTGCCAGCAGCTCCACCGGGGCCTCGGAGACCCAGTACTTC. Variable domain in full (rest from reference TRBV7-9 and TRBJ2-5): DTGVSQNPRHKITKRGQNVTFRCDPISEHNRLYWYRQTLGQGPEFLTYFQNEAQLEKSRLLSDRFSAERPKGSFSTLEIQRTEQGDSAMYLCASSSTGASETQYFGPGTRLLVL.

This rearrangement joins TRBV21-1 to TRBJ2-2; no check of the table's D call, TRBD1, against the DNA was made. TRBV21-1 constitutes a pseudogene. The CDR3 is made up of 14 amino acids. The CDR3 region is CASSPPDMTGELFF. The CDR3 bases are TGTGCCAGCAGCCCTCCGGACATGACCGGGGAGCTGTTTTTT.

This clone has more than one count but fewer than ten. The genes are TRBV6-2 or TRBV6-3 and TRBJ1-2; the D is unclear. The CDR3 is 15 residues long. The V gene lost 2 bases and the J gene lost 8 bases, with 18 bases spanning the gap. The germline V gene encodes CDR1 MNHEY and CDR2 SVGEGT. The DNA of the CDR3 is TGTGCCAGCAGTTACGGACGCGCGGAACGGGGAGGCTACACCTTC. Translating it yields CASSYGRAERGGYTF.

The chain couples TRBV5-6 to TRBJ1-1, with TRBD1 matching over 9 bases. The germline V gene encodes CDR1 SGHDT and CDR2 YYEEEE. This CDR3 has 15 amino acids. Trimming at V came to 7 bases and at J to 4 bases, leaving 11 bases not matched to a gene. The CDR3 loop is CASGRQGVGGTEAFF. In DNA form, the CDR3 reads TGTGCCAGCGGACGACAGGGGGTTGGTGGCACTGAAGCTTTCTTT.

This chain uses TRBV18 with TRBJ2-2, with 7 bases lining up with TRBD1. Germline assignment: CDR1 KGHSH and CDR2 LQKENI. V lost 1 base and J lost 0; bases outside the gene matches: 2. This CDR3 has 16 residues. The CDR3 sequence is CASSPLGTANTGELFF. The CDR3 nucleotides read TGTGCCAGCTCACCACTAGGGACAGCGAACACCGGGGAGCTGTTTTTT. The entire variable domain, with the rest obtained from reference TRBV18 and TRBJ2-2, is as follows: NAGVMQNPRHLVRRRGQEARLRCSPMKGHSHVYWYRQLPEEGLKFMVYLQKENIIDESGMPKERFSAEFPKEGPSILRIQQVVRGDSAAYFCASSPLGTANTGELFFGEGSRLTVL.

The V and J genes are TRBV10-1 and TRBJ2-7, with D perhaps being TRBD1 or TRBD2 (5 bases each). Germline loops: CDR1 WNHNN, CDR2 SYGVQD (reference sequence). V was trimmed by 2 bases and J by 2 bases, leaving 10 bases between them. The CDR3 is 14 residues long. The CDR3 here is CASSEQPGPYEQYF. For the CDR3, the DNA is TGCGCCAGCAGTGAGCAACCGGGGCCCTACGAGCAGTACTTC.

This chain connects TRBV5-1 to TRBJ2-3; tentatively, D is TRBD2 (6 bases). This CDR3 contains 17 residues. Germline CDR1 reads SGHRS; CDR2 reads YFSETQ. Trimming cost V 0 bases and J 1 base, with 15 bases left between them. The CDR3 DNA follows: TGCGCCAGCAGCTTGGCAGCAGGGAGGTTGGGCACAGATACGCAGTATTTT. Protein product: CASSLAAGRLGTDTQYF.

The chain recombines TRBV5-1 with TRBJ1-2, with 12 nucleotides matching TRBD1. The V gene end was trimmed by 2 bases and the J gene end by 8 bases; junction bases not matched to a gene: 7. The CDR3 consists of 15 residues. Per germline, CDR1 SGHRS and CDR2 YFSETQ. The CDR3, as DNA: TGCGCCAGCAGCTTATCGGGACAGGGGGCGTTCGGCTACACCTTC. This translates into CASSLSGQGAFGYTF.

The chain is built from TRBV5-1 and TRBJ1-2; TRBD1 might be the D (6 bases). The CDR3 contains 14 residues. The germline V gene has CDR1 SGHRS and CDR2 YFSETQ. V lost 1 base and J 6 bases, leaving 13 bases between the germline ends. The CDR3 is CASSLFQGMDGYTF. CDR3 coding DNA: TGCGCCAGCAGCTTGTTTCAGGGGATGGATGGCTACACCTTC.

V is TRBV6-2 or TRBV6-3 and J is TRBJ2-1; D is perhaps TRBD1 (5 bases). Germline values: CDR1 MNHEY, CDR2 SVGEGT. V dropped 6 bases and J dropped 1 base, with 10 bases sitting between them. The CDR3 loop spans 14 amino acids. CDR3 DNA sequence: TGTGCCAGCAGCCCAAGACAGTCCTACAATGAGCAGTTCTTC. Its protein is CASSPRQSYNEQFF.

This chain connects TRBV7-8 to TRBJ1-2; 7 bases align to TRBD1. The germline CDR1 and CDR2 sequences are SGHVS and FQNEAQ. The CDR3 runs to 14 residues. The ends lost 5 bases at V and 0 bases at J; junction bases unmatched: 3. CDR3 residues: CASSRDSANYGYTF. In nucleotides, the CDR3 is TGTGCCAGCAGCCGGGACAGCGCTAACTATGGCTACACCTTC. Drawing the rest from reference TRBV7-8 and TRBJ1-2, the complete variable domain is GAGVSQSPRYKVAKRGQDVALRCDPISGHVSLFWYQQALGQGPEFLTYFQNEAQLDKSGLPSDRFFAERPEGSVSTLKIQRTQQEDSAVYLCASSRDSANYGYTFGSGTRLTVV.

J is TRBJ1-5 and V is TRBV7-2, with D uncertain. The germline V and J ends were trimmed by 1 base and 4 bases, with 11 bases remaining between them. The germline V gene encodes CDR1 SGHTA and CDR2 FQGNSA. The CDR3 contains 15 residues. DNA of the CDR3: TGTGCCAGCAGCTTAGTAGGAGTAGCGAATCAGCCCCAGCATTTT. Translated, it gives CASSLVGVANQPQHF.

The rearrangement links TRBV7-2 to TRBJ1-4; the D is unclear. The V gene lost 1 base and the J gene lost 7 bases, with 10 bases spanning the gap. This CDR3 is 14 amino acids long. Germline V gene sequence: CDR1 SGHTA, CDR2 FQGNSA. CDR3 protein: CASSLGGRSEKLFF. Here the CDR3 DNA reads TGTGCCAGCAGCTTAGGGGGTAGGAGTGAAAAACTGTTTTTT.